Following are 27 T cell receptor beta chains from one sample sequenced in a study of post-analysis software for immune sequencing data. The study's findings and limits: Controls showed lower frequencies than patients for five TRBV segments, and TRBV5-6, TRBV5-1 and TRBV20-1 were among these.

The TCR beta cDNA libraries contained unique molecular identifiers. MiXCR, run by TCRdb on the PCR reads, gives a single entry per CDR3 protein. This sample yields about 540,000 distinct CDR3 sequences, of which around a third are seen a single time; around 6% belongs to the top ten. These receptors have no known antigen. The sequenced sample was blood. The receptors derive from a girl aged 2-17 years with multiple sclerosis.

The CDR3 loop reads CASSGFVGVGAYEQYF. Here the CDR3 DNA reads TGTGCCAGCAGTGGATTCGTGGGGGTTGGGGCCTACGAGCAGTACTTC. V is TRBV2 and J is TRBJ2-7; TRBD1 or TRBD2 may be the D gene (5 bases each). V was cut by 4 bases and J by 2 bases, with 18 bases left in between. Germline V CDR1 and CDR2: SNHLY, FYNNEI. CDR3 size: 16 residues.

The V gene is TRBV18, the J gene TRBJ2-5; D remains ambiguous. The CDR3 runs to 13 residues. Deletions cut 2 bases from V and 1 base from J, with 5 bases between. The germline V gene has CDR1 KGHSH and CDR2 LQKENI. CDR3: CASSPWLQETQYF. The CDR3 region has the DNA TGTGCCAGCTCACCATGGCTCCAAGAGACCCAGTACTTC.

This clonotype has ten or more counts. The V gene is TRBV7-6, the J gene TRBJ2-5, with D maybe TRBD1 (6 bases). V was clipped by 5 bases and J by 5 bases, with 12 bases between them. The length of the CDR3 is 13 residues. Germline V lookup: CDR1 SGHVS, CDR2 FNYEAQ. The CDR3 bases are TGTGCCAGCAGCACTTACAGGGAGGAGACCCAGTACTTC. Protein: CASSTYREETQYF.

This clonotype showed up just once. The chain employs TRBV7-9 and TRBJ2-7, with 9 nucleotides matching TRBD1. CDR3 length: 15 residues. The V gene's germline CDR1 is SEHNR and CDR2 FQNEAQ (reference sequence). J was trimmed by 1 base and V by 4 bases; bases with no gene match: 5. CDR3 DNA: TGTGCCAGCAGCTGGGACAGGGCTAAATCCTACGAGCAGTACTTC. Translated: CASSWDRAKSYEQYF.

In its sample, this clonotype was seen a few times. The V and J genes are TRBV2 and TRBJ2-7, with TRBD2 matching over 12 bases. With 6 bases clipped from V and 0 bases from J, the junction kept 3 bases outside the gene matches. The CDR3 runs to 15 residues. Germline loops: CDR1 SNHLY, CDR2 FYNNEI. CDR3 sequence (DNA): TGTGCCAGCAGCCGGACTAGCGGGGTCTCCTACGAGCAGTACTTC. This sequence encodes CASSRTSGVSYEQYF.

This clonotype showed up just a few times. This sequence joins TRBV4-2 and TRBJ2-3; tentative D call: TRBD2 (7 bases). The CDR3 covers 18 residues. Trimming took off 1 base at V and 1 base at J, with 18 bases between the two ends. Germline lookup yields CDR1 LGHNA and CDR2 YNFKEQ. This CDR3 is CASSQVGARRGRTDTQYF. The CDR3 nucleotides are TGTGCCAGCAGCCAAGTGGGGGCGAGGCGGGGGCGCACAGATACGCAGTATTTT.

The V call is TRBV5-1, the J call TRBJ1-1; D unclear. Germline V CDR1 and CDR2: SGHRS, YFSETQ. The CDR3 loop spans 13 amino acids. Trimming removed 2 bases at V and 1 base at J, with 6 bases between. This chain's CDR3 is CASSFIPNTEAFF. CDR3 coding DNA: TGCGCCAGCAGCTTTATACCGAACACTGAAGCTTTCTTT.

The chain joins TRBV29-1 to TRBJ2-5, with 7 bases lining up with TRBD1. CDR3 length equals 16 residues. Germline CDR1 reads SQVTM; CDR2 reads ANQGSEA. The J segment lost 1 base and the V segment lost 7 bases, leaving 15 bases of the junction unmatched. This chain's CDR3 is CSAYGTVKGVQETQYF. DNA for the CDR3: TGCAGCGCCTACGGGACAGTCAAAGGTGTCCAAGAGACCCAGTACTTC.

This rearrangement joins TRBV5-1 to TRBJ2-1; the D is unclear. V gave up 0 bases and J gave up 0 bases, with 13 bases separating them. Germline V gives CDR1 SGHRS, CDR2 YFSETQ. The CDR3 extends over 17 amino acids. The CDR3 DNA is TGCGCCAGCAGCTTGGATTTCCGGATTAGCTCCTACAATGAGCAGTTCTTC. Translating gives CASSLDFRISSYNEQFF.

The chain combines TRBV7-6 with TRBJ1-5; D gene uncertain. Germline V lookup: CDR1 SGHVS, CDR2 FNYEAQ. V lost 1 base to trimming and J lost 4 bases, with 8 bases between them. CDR3 length equals 14 residues. Here the CDR3 DNA reads TGTGCCAGCAGCTTAGTAGGGTTGAATCAGCCCCAGCATTTT. The encoded protein is CASSLVGLNQPQHF.

The chain employs TRBV11-3 and TRBJ2-7, with 7 bases identical to TRBD2. The CDR3 runs to 13 residues. V shed 9 bases, J shed 2 bases, and the junction held 7 bases outside the gene matches. The V gene's germline CDR1 is SGHNT and CDR2 YENEEA. This CDR3 is CARKRGDAYEQYF. CDR3 nucleotides: TGTGCCAGAAAACGGGGGGATGCCTACGAGCAGTACTTC.

DNA of the CDR3: TGCAGTGCTGGAAAGACCGGGGAGCTGTTTTTT. Protein sequence: CSAGKTGELFF. This chain connects TRBV20-1 to TRBJ2-2, with D uncertain. The CDR3 runs to 11 residues. The V end was cut by 5 bases, the J end by 5 bases, with 6 bases between. Germline loops: CDR1 DFQATT, CDR2 SNEGSKA (reference sequence).

This clonotype was found a few times. The chain joins TRBV5-5 to TRBJ2-1; D is unresolved. Trimming removed 5 bases from V and 4 bases from J, with 16 bases in between. The CDR3 runs to 15 residues. CDR1 is SGHKS, CDR2 YYEKEE, per germline (reference sequence). CDR3 coding DNA: TGTGCCAGCAGGATCAGTAGTGGCTTTTACAATGAGCAGTTCTTC. Its translation is CASRISSGFYNEQFF.

J is TRBJ2-5 and V is TRBV5-1; TRBD2 agrees at 8 bases. V shed 4 bases, J shed 2 bases, and the junction held 19 bases outside the gene matches. This CDR3 contains 19 residues. Germline V CDR1 and CDR2: SGHRS, YFSETQ. Here the CDR3 DNA reads TGCGCCAGCAGCCTGGGCCCAGCGGGGGACCTTCAAACTCAAGAGACCCAGTACTTC. Amino acids: CASSLGPAGDLQTQETQYF.

The chain recombines TRBV20-1 with TRBJ2-5, with a possible D match to TRBD2 (6 bases). V was clipped by 0 bases and J by 7 bases, with 15 bases between them. This CDR3 is built from 14 residues. Germline V CDR1 and CDR2: DFQATT, SNEGSKA (reference sequence). As DNA, the CDR3 is TGCAGTGCTAGAGAGCTCGGACTAACCCTGACCCAGTACTTC. This translates into CSARELGLTLTQYF.

This clonotype was counted once. This chain connects TRBV3-1 to TRBJ2-5; possible D gene TRBD2, 6 bases. The CDR3 is made up of 16 amino acids. V was cut by 1 base and J by 2 bases, with 14 bases left in between. Per germline, CDR1 LGHDT and CDR2 YNNKEL (reference sequence). The CDR3 sequence is CASSQVAGPNQETQYF. CDR3 coding DNA: TGTGCCAGCAGCCAAGTGGCGGGGCCGAATCAAGAGACCCAGTACTTC.

In this sample, this clonotype turned up a few times. CDR3 sequence: CASSLRQGEETQYF. The CDR3 nucleotides read TGTGCCAGCAGTTTGCGGCAGGGAGAAGAGACCCAGTACTTC. The chain employs TRBV12-3 or TRBV12-4 and TRBJ2-5, with D possibly called TRBD1 or TRBD2 (5 bases each). The CDR3 extends over 14 amino acids. The ends were cut back, 3 bases at V and 3 bases at J, with 11 bases in the middle.

The gene calls are TRBV9 and TRBJ1-1; D is undetermined. Trimming left V 0 bases short and J 3 bases short, with 12 bases between. Germline loops: CDR1 SGDLS, CDR2 YYNGEE. The CDR3 is made up of 15 amino acids. CDR3 coding DNA: TGTGCCAGCAGCGTAGGGCCAGACTGGGACACTGAAGCTTTCTTT. Amino acids: CASSVGPDWDTEAFF.

Details on this clonotype: An end of the junction does not agree with germline; a read error may underlie this. The chain combines TRBV7-3 with TRBJ2-7; D remains unclear. This CDR3 is 12 amino acids long. Looked up from germline, CDR1 is SGHTA and CDR2 is FQGTGA. CDR3 coding DNA: TGTGCCGGCAGCTTAGACACCGGGGAGCAGTACTTC. Translating it yields CAGSLDTGEQYF.

This clonotype was seen many times. The rearrangement links TRBV10-2 to TRBJ2-3, with D hard to call. Trimming removed 2 bases from V and 5 bases from J, with 2 bases in between. The germline V gene encodes CDR1 WSHSY and CDR2 SAAADI. The CDR3 consists of 11 residues. CDR3 sequence: CASSEQDTQYF. The CDR3, as DNA: TGCGCCAGCAGTGAGCAAGATACGCAGTATTTT.

The V call is TRBV3-1, the J call TRBJ2-7; D unclear. The DNA matches TRBJ2-5 better at its end, which makes the J call doubtful. This CDR3 comprises 12 residues. CDR1 is LGHDT and CDR2 is YNNKEL in the germline V gene (reference sequence). The DNA for the CDR3 is TGTGCCAGCAGCCAATTCGAGGAGACCCAGTACTTC. This encodes CASSQFEETQYF.

This clonotype was detected only a few times. The rearrangement joins TRBV20-1 to TRBJ1-2; weak D call: TRBD1 (5 bases). The CDR3 loop spans 14 amino acids. CDR1 and CDR2 from the germline V gene are DFQATT and SNEGSKA (reference sequence). V gave up 6 bases and J gave up 2 bases, with 16 bases separating them. The CDR3 loop is CSAPPGWGNYGYTF. Written as DNA, the CDR3 is TGCAGTGCCCCCCCTGGTTGGGGGAACTATGGCTACACCTTC.

This clonotype was detected a few times. This rearrangement joins TRBV27 to TRBJ1-6; tentative D call: TRBD1 (5 bases). The V end lost 11 bases, the J end lost 0 bases, and 8 bases lay between the germline ends. Germline CDR1 reads MNHEY; CDR2 reads SMNVEV (reference sequence). The CDR3 totals 13 residues. The CDR3 DNA reads TGTGCCTCCGGGGGCTCCTATAATTCACCCCTCCACTTT. It codes for CASGGSYNSPLHF.

Note on this clonotype: Sequence at one end of the junction differs from germline and may be a read error. The V and J genes are TRBV9 and TRBJ1-2, with 7 nucleotides matching TRBD1. Germline values: CDR1 SGDLS, CDR2 YYNGEE. There are 15 residues in the CDR3. The CDR3 DNA sequence: TGTGTCAGCAGCGCAGCCGGGACAGCCAGGGATGGCTACACCTTC. This gives the protein CVSSAAGTARDGYTF.

In this sample, this clonotype turned up a few times. V usage is TRBV7-8 and J usage is TRBJ2-3; tentatively, D is TRBD1 (5 bases). The CDR3 consists of 15 residues. Looked up from germline, CDR1 is SGHVS and CDR2 is FQNEAQ. The germline V and J ends were trimmed by 2 bases and 1 base, with 10 bases remaining between them. CDR3 amino acids: CASSLRDSRTDTQYF. CDR3 DNA sequence: TGTGCCAGCAGCTTAAGAGACAGTCGCACAGATACGCAGTATTTT.

In its sample, this clonotype was seen a few times. V usage is TRBV4-2 and J usage is TRBJ2-7, with D possibly TRBD2 on 7 matching bases. Trimming left V 0 bases short and J 3 bases short, with 15 bases between. CDR1 is LGHNA and CDR2 is YNFKEQ in the germline V gene. The length of the CDR3 is 16 residues. The CDR3 coding sequence is TGTGCCAGCAGCCAAGATCGGTCGCGGGGGCTCTACGAGCAGTACTTC. Translation gives CASSQDRSRGLYEQYF.

The chain is built from TRBV7-3 and TRBJ2-3; 8 positions match TRBD1. The germline V gene has CDR1 SGHTA and CDR2 FQGTGA. CDR3 length: 15 residues. J was trimmed by 2 bases and V by 5 bases; bases with no gene match: 6. Here the CDR3 DNA reads TGTGCCAGCAGCCCTGGACAGGGAATCACAGATACGCAGTATTTT. Amino acids: CASSPGQGITDTQYF.